A single sample is the source of the 4 T cell receptor beta chains below, sequenced in a study of blood T cell repertoires in COVID-19. Assay used: immunoSEQ multiplex PCR; TCRdb lists only in-frame clones, some missing. The table has about 220,000 clones, 70% to 90% seen once. Sequencing was carried out using PBMCs or T cells enriched from blood (not recorded which). The receptors originated from a woman aged 45-65 years with acute COVID-19.

This chain uses TRBV27 with TRBJ2-7; 7 bases match TRBD2. Germline V lookup: CDR1 MNHEY, CDR2 SMNVEV (reference sequence). CDR3 length equals 13 residues. V gave up 3 bases and J gave up 6 bases; unmatched junction bases: 5. The CDR3, as DNA: TGTGCCAGCAGTTTCGGACTAGGTGGCGAGCAGTACTTC. It translates to CASSFGLGGEQYF.

V is TRBV27 and J is TRBJ2-1; possible D gene TRBD1, 6 bases. There are 15 residues in the CDR3. Germline loops: CDR1 MNHEY, CDR2 SMNVEV (reference sequence). Between the trimmed V and J ends, which lost 3 bases and 0 bases, there was a span of 9 bases. CDR3 DNA sequence: TGTGCCAGCAGTTTTGACAGGAGCTCCTACAATGAGCAGTTCTTC. Protein sequence: CASSFDRSSYNEQFF.

The chain employs TRBV7-6 and TRBJ2-5; D gene uncertain. Between the trimmed V and J ends, which lost 5 bases and 2 bases, there was a span of 12 bases. This CDR3 spans 14 amino acids. The germline gives CDR1 SGHVS, CDR2 FNYEAQ. The CDR3 reads CASSPDTAQETQYF. The CDR3 nucleotides read TGTGCCAGCAGCCCCGACACCGCTCAAGAGACCCAGTACTTC.

This chain connects TRBV5-1 to TRBJ2-5; possible D gene TRBD1, 5 bases. The CDR3 is 14 amino acids. Trimming took 0 bases from V and 4 from J, leaving 10 bases between them. The germline gives CDR1 SGHRS, CDR2 YFSETQ. CDR3 bases: TGCGCCAGCAGCTTGGGGGGCCAGGGAGAGACCCAGTACTTC. Its protein is CASSLGGQGETQYF.